This TCR beta chain comes out of a study of a mutant IDH1 vaccine in newly diagnosed glioma. In the study overall: A roughly 60% male, about 38% female split and a mean age of about 40 years characterized treated patients.

Libraries were prepared by immunoSEQ multiplex PCR; TCRdb keeps only in-frame clonotypes and omits some of them. The sample holds tens of thousands of clones, about four fifths seen once. Time point given: baseline, week 1 (first vaccination visit). The treatment is: pre-vaccination baseline after standard-of-care therapy. This clone was found a few times. What it recognizes is unknown. CDR3 length: 14 residues. CDR1 and CDR2 (germline): SGDLS, YYNGEE. V was clipped by 6 bases and J by 0 bases, with 12 bases between them. Study-level results: Across multiple MHC alleles, approximately 93% of patients had vaccine-induced responses.

The sequence was collected from a man in his late teens or twenties with glioma. V is TRBV9 and J is TRBJ1-2; no clear D gene. The sample consisted of PBMCs, taken from a glioma patient treated with radiotherapy, temozolomide or both. The CDR3 here is CASTQWGANYGYTF. CDR3 nucleotide sequence: TGTGCCAGCACCCAGTGGGGAGCTAACTATGGCTACACCTTC.